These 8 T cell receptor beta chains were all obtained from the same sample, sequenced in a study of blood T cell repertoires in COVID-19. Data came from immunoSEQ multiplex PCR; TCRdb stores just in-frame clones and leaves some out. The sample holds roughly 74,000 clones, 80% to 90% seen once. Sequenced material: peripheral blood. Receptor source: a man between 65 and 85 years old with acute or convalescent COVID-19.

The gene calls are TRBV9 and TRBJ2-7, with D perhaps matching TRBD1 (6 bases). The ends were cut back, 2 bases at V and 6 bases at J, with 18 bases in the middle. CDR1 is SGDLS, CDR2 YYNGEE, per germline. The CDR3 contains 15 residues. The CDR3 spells CASSVEDGTYGEQYF. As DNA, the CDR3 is TGTGCCAGCAGCGTGGAAGACGGGACATACGGCGAGCAGTACTTC.

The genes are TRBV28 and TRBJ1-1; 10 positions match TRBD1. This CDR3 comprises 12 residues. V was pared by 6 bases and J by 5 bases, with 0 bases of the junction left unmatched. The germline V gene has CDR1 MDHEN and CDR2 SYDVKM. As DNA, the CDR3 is TGTGCCAGCAGGGGACAGGGGACTGAAGCTTTCTTT. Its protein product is CASRGQGTEAFF.

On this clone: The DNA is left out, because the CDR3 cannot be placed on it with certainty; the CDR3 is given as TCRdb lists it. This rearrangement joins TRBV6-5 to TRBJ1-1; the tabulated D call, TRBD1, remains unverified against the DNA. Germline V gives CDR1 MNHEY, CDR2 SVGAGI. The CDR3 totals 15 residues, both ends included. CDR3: CASSSSGQGASEAFF.

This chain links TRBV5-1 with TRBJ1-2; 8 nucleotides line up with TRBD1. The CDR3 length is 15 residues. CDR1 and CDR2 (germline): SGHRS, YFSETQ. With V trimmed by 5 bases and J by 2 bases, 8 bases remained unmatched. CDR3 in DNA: TGCGCCAGCAGGCTGGACAGGGCTAGAAACTATGGCTACACCTTC. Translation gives CASRLDRARNYGYTF.

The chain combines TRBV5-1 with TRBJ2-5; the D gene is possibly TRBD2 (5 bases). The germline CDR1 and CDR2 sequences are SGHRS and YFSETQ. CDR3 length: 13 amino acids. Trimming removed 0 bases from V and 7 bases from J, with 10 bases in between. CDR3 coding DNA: TGCGCCAGCAGCTTGGGGCTGGCGGGGACCCAGTACTTC. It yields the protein CASSLGLAGTQYF.

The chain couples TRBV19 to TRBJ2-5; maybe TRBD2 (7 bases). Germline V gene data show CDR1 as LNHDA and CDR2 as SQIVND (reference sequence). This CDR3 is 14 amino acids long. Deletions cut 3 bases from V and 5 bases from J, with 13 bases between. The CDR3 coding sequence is TGTGCCAGTAGTATGCGAGGGGGGGCTGAGACCCAGTACTTC. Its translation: CASSMRGGAETQYF.

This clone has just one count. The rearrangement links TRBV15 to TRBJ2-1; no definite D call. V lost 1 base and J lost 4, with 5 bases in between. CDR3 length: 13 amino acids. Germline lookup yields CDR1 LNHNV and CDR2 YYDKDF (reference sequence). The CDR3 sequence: CATSRVSYNEQFF. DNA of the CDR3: TGTGCCACCAGCAGAGTGAGTTACAATGAGCAGTTCTTC.

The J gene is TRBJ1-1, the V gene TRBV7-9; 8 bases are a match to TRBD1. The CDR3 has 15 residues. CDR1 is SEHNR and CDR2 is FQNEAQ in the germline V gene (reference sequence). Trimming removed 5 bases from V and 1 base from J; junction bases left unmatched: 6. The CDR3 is CASSREGQGNTEAFF. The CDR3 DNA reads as TGTGCCAGCAGCCGCGAAGGACAGGGGAACACTGAAGCTTTCTTT.